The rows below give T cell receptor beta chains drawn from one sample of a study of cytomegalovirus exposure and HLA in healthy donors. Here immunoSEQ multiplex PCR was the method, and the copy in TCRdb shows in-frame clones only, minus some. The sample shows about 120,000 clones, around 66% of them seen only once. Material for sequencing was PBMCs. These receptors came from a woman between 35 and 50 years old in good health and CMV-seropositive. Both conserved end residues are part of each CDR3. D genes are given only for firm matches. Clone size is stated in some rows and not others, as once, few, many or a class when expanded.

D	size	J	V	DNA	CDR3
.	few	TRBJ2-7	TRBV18	TGTGCCAGCTCACCAATGCGCCACGAGCAGTACTTC	CASSPMRHEQYF
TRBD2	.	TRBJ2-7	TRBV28	TGTGCCAGCAGGCCTAGGGGGGCTAGCGGGAGATCCTACGAGCAGTACTTC	CASRPRGASGRSYEQYF
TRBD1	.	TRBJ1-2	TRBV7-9	TGTGCCAGCAGCCCAGGGACAGCCTTCTATGGCTACACCTTC	CASSPGTAFYGYTF
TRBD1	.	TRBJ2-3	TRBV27	TGTGCCAGCAGTTGGACAGGGAGAGGCACAGATACGCAGTATTTT	CASSWTGRGTDTQYF
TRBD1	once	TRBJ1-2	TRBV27	TGTGCCAGCAGTTTTGGAGGGGGCGACTATGGCTACACCTTC	CASSFGGGDYGYTF
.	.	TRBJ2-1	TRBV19	TGTGCCAGTAGTTATTCTTGGCAGGCCTACAATGAGCAGTTCTTC	CASSYSWQAYNEQFF
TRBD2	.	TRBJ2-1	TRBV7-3	TGTGCCAGCAGCTTGCATCTAGCGGGAGGGAGGGATGAGCAGTTCTTC	CASSLHLAGGRDEQFF
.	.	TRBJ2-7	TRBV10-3	TGTGCCATCAGTGAGTCTGGCAGCTACGAGCAGTACTTC	CAISESGSYEQYF
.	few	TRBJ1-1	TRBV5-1	TGCGCCAGCAGTAACCTTAGGAACACTGAAGCTTTCTTT	CASSNLRNTEAFF
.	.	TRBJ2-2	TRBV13	TGTGCCAGCAGCTTAGAATCCCGGAGGCCCGTGGGTACCGGGGAGCTGTTTTTT	CASSLESRRPVGTGELFF
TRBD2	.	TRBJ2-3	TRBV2	TGTGCCAGCAGTAGTAGCGGGGGGCACACAGATACGCAGTATTTT	CASSSSGGHTDTQYF
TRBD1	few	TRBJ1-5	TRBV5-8	TGTGCCAGCAGCTTGACAGGGGGGCCCAATCAGCCCCAGCATTTT	CASSLTGGPNQPQHF
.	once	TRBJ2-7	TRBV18	TGTGCCAGCTCACCAGGGCTCTCCTACGAGCAGTACTTC	CASSPGLSYEQYF
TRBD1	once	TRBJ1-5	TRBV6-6	TGTGCCAGCAGTATTACAGGGGAAAATCAGCCCCAGCATTTT	CASSITGENQPQHF
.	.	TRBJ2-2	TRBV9	TGTGCCAGCAGCATTTCCGGGACAAGGAACACCGGGGAGCTGTTTTTT	CASSISGTRNTGELFF
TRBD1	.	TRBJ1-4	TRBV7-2	TGTGCCAGCAGCTCAAAACAGGGGGCAGGGGAAAAACTGTTTTTT	CASSSKQGAGEKLFF
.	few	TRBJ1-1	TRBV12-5	TGTGCTAGTGGTTTGGGAGGGGGAAGTGAAGCTTTCTTT	CASGLGGGSEAFF
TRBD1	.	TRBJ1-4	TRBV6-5	TGTGCCAGCAGTGGGGACAGCACTGAAAAACTGTTTTTT	CASSGDSTEKLFF
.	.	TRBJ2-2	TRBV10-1	TGCGCCAGCAGTCCCGACTCGAACACCGGGGAGCTGTTTTTT	CASSPDSNTGELFF
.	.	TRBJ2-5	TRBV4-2	TGTGCCAGCAGCCAAGATGGGTCAGGGGAAGAGACCCAGTACTTC	CASSQDGSGEETQYF
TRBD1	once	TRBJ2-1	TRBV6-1	TGTGCCAGCAGGGGACAGGGGGAGGTTGAGCAGTTCTTC	CASRGQGEVEQFF
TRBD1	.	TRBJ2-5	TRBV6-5	TGTGCCAGCAGTCCCGGGACAGGGGGCTGGGAGACCCAGTACTTC	CASSPGTGGWETQYF
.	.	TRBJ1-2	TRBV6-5	TGTGCCAGCAGTTACGACTTTCCTAACTATGGCTACACCTTC	CASSYDFPNYGYTF
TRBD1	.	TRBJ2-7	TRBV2	TGTGCCAGCAACGGACAGGGAGCCTACGAGCAGTACTTC	CASNGQGAYEQYF
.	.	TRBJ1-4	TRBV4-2	TGTGCCAGCAGCCAAGTAGCTGGGGGCACTAATGAAAAACTGTTTTTT	CASSQVAGGTNEKLFF
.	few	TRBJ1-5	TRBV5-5	TGTGCCAGCAGCTTGGTGGGGCATCAGCCCCAGCATTTT	CASSLVGHQPQHF
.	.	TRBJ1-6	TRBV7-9	TGTGCCAGCAGCTTAGCGGGAAGGGGTCCTAATTCACCCCTCCACTTT	CASSLAGRGPNSPLHF
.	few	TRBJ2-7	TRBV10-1	TGCGCCAGCAGTAATACGGCCCCTGGCCCCGTTCGGCGGGCCTACGAGCAGTACTTC	CASSNTAPGPVRRAYEQYF
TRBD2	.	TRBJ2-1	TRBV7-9	TGTGCCAGCAGCTTCACGTTAGCGGGAGGGCCTGACAATGAGCAGTTCTTC	CASSFTLAGGPDNEQFF
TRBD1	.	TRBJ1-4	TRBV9	TGTGCCAGCAGCGGAAGACAGGGTGAGGAAAAACTGTTTTTT	CASSGRQGEEKLFF
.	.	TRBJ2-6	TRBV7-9	TGTGCCAGCAGCTTAGGGGCCACTGGTGGGGCCAACGTCCTGACTTTC	CASSLGATGGANVLTF
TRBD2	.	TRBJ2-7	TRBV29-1	TGCAGCGTTCAACGGGGGGGCGACGAGCAGTACTTC	CSVQRGGDEQYF
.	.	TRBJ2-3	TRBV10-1	TGCGCCAGCAGTGTCGGGGTCCTGGAAGATACGCAGTATTTT	CASSVGVLEDTQYF
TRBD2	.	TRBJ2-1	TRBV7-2	TGTGCCAGCAGCTTTCTAAGCGGGGATAAGGAGCAGTTCTTC	CASSFLSGDKEQFF
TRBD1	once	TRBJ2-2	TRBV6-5	TGTGCCAGCAGTTACTTCGGGGACAGGGGTGCCGGGGAGCTGTTTTTT	CASSYFGDRGAGELFF
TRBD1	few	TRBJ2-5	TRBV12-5	TGTGCTAGTGGGACAGGGGCGGGGGAGACCCAGTACTTC	CASGTGAGETQYF
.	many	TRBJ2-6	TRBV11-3	TGTGCCAGCAGCTTTAAACAGACTGGGGCCAACGTCCTGACTTTC	CASSFKQTGANVLTF
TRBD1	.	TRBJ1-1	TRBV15	TGTGCCACCAGCAGCGCGACAGGGTACACTGAAGCTTTCTTT	CATSSATGYTEAFF
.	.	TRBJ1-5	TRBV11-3	TGTGCCAGCAGCCGGGGGGGGGCAAATCAGCCCCAGCATTTT	CASSRGGANQPQHF
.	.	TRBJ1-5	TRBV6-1	TGTGCCAGCAGATTAGGGGCCAACAATCAGCCCCAGCATTTT	CASRLGANNQPQHF
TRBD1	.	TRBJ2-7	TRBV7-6	TGTGCCAGCAGCCACCTAGAGGGGACAGGGTTCTACGAGCAGTACTTC	CASSHLEGTGFYEQYF
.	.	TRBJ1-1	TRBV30	TGTGCCTGGAGTAGGTGGGGGCAGAACACTGAAGCTTTCTTT	CAWSRWGQNTEAFF
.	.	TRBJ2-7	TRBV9	TGTGCCAGCAGCCCCACCGGGAACTCCTACGAGCAGTACTTC	CASSPTGNSYEQYF
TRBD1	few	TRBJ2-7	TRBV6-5	TGTGCCAGCAGGGGACAGGAGAGCTCCTACGAGCAGTACTTC	CASRGQESSYEQYF
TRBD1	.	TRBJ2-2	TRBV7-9	TGTGCCAGCAGCAGACGGACAGGGATCGGGGAGCTGTTTTTT	CASSRRTGIGELFF
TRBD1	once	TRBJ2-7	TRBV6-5	TGTGCCAGCAGTTACGGGGACAGGGCCTACGAGCAGTACTTC	CASSYGDRAYEQYF
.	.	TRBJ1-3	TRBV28	TGTGCCAGCAGCCAGGGAGGATGGGACACCATATATTTT	CASSQGGWDTIYF
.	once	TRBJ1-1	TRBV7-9	TGTGCCAGCAGCTTTGGCGGGGGGAACACTGAAGCTTTCTTT	CASSFGGGNTEAFF
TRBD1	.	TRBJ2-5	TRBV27	TGTGCCAGCAGTTTATCTGGGACAGAACAAGAGACCCAGTACTTC	CASSLSGTEQETQYF
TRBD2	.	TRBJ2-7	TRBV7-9	TGTGCCAGCAGTCCTAGCGGGAGGTCCAAAAGCTCCTACGAGCAGTACTTC	CASSPSGRSKSSYEQYF